This T cell receptor (beta chain) derives from a study of CD8+ T cells in alopecia areata. Study in general: The investigators scored severity in treated patients by the percentage of affected scalp area.

General study findings and limits: Scalp clonality and expanded CD8+ clones among the top 100 showed significant decreases with tofacitinib.

The germline V gene has CDR1 SGHRS and CDR2 YFSETQ. The CDR3 sequence is 14 residues long. Trimming removed 3 bases at V and 5 bases at J, with 15 bases between. The treatment: oral pan-JAK inhibitor, 5-10 mg twice daily. Investigators sorted PBMCs to obtain both CD4+ and CD8+ T cells. As to this clone: Its cognate antigen is unknown.

TCR sequencing used cDNA made by reverse transcription of extracted RNA. The protocol was immunoSEQ multiplex PCR, while the TCRdb copy is restricted to in-frame clones and leaves out a portion. This table has more than 110,000 clones, around half appearing once. The gene calls are TRBV5-1 and TRBJ2-7, with D perhaps matching TRBD1 (6 bases). The sample was CD8+ T cells sorted from blood, taken at week 4, from a patient treated with tofacitinib. The receptor was derived from a human donor with alopecia areata. Here the CDR3 reads CASSWGHGADEQYF. The DNA of the CDR3 is TGCGCCAGCAGCTGGGGACATGGGGCCGACGAGCAGTACTTC.